Listed below are T cell receptor beta chains from one sample, sequenced in a study of neurological immune-mediated disorders. TCRdb re-called the 5' RACE reads through MiXCR, storing one row per CDR3 protein. The sample includes 50,000 to 70,000 distinct CDR3 sequences, about 12% of them seen just once. Sequencing input: PBMCs. These receptors were collected from a woman aged 55-75 years with HTLV-1-associated myelopathy (HAM/TSP). CDR3s include the opening cysteine and the closing phenylalanine or tryptophan. A D gene is named only where the DNA matches it firmly. Clone size is shown for a subset of rows, as once, few, many or a class of expanded clone.

>TRBV25-1|few|TRBD2|TRBJ2-5
TGTGCCAGCAGTGGCGGACTAGCGGAAGAGACCCAGTACTTC
CASSGGLAEETQYF
>TRBV7-6|few|TRBD1|TRBJ1-2
TGTGCCAGCAGCTTAGGGACAGGGGATAACTATGGCTACACCTTC
CASSLGTGDNYGYTF
>TRBV12-3/TRBV12-4|many|TRBD2|TRBJ2-3
TGTGCCAGCAGTCCTAGCGGGAGGAAGGGCACAGATACGCAGTATTTT
CASSPSGRKGTDTQYF
>TRBV11-2|many|-|TRBJ2-1
TGTGCCAGCAGTCTGCCGGACAATGAGCAGTTCTTC
CASSLPDNEQFF
>TRBV2|many|-|TRBJ2-5
TGTGCCAGCAGGGAGGGGGTACTTGAGACCCAGTACTTC
CASREGVLETQYF
>TRBV20-1|many|-|TRBJ1-3
TGCAGTGCTAGATCGACGGGGTCTGGAAACACCATATATTTT
CSARSTGSGNTIYF
>TRBV7-9|many|-|TRBJ1-2
TGTGCCAGCAGCGAAAGGGGATCAACTAACTATGGCTACACCTTC
CASSERGSTNYGYTF
>TRBV5-5|-|-|TRBJ1-6
TGTGCCAGCAGCTTGTTGGTCGGCGTTGCAGGGAGTAATTCACCCCTCCACTTT
CASSLLVGVAGSNSPLHF
>TRBV6-2/TRBV6-3|many|-|TRBJ2-7
TGTGCCAGCAGTTACCCCTCGCGCGAGCAGTACTTC
CASSYPSREQYF
>TRBV20-1|many|-|TRBJ2-1
TGCAGTGCTAGAGCTCTAACCCCCGGGCCTGGGGGCTCCTACAATGAGCAGTTCTTC
CSARALTPGPGGSYNEQFF
>TRBV20-1|-|-|TRBJ2-1
TGCAGTGCTAGAGACATGATAGGGTACAATGAGCAGTTCTTC
CSARDMIGYNEQFF
>TRBV5-1|many|-|TRBJ2-5
TGCGCCAGCAGCGGGACGTCGCACGGGGAGACCCAGTACTTC
CASSGTSHGETQYF
>TRBV5-1|many|TRBD2|TRBJ2-1
TGCGCCAGCAGCCTCGGGACTAGCCACAATGAGCAGTTCTTC
CASSLGTSHNEQFF
>TRBV20-1|many|-|TRBJ2-3
TGCAGTGCTAGAGTAGGGGGTTCCACAGATACGCAGTATTTT
CSARVGGSTDTQYF
>TRBV20-1|-|TRBD1|TRBJ2-5
TGCAGTGCTAGAGATCTGGGACAGCAAGAGACCCAGTACTTC
CSARDLGQQETQYF
>TRBV10-3|many|-|TRBJ2-7
TGTGCCATCAGTGATTCAGGAGGGCGCTCCTACGAGCAGTACTTC
CAISDSGGRSYEQYF
>TRBV5-1|many|-|TRBJ2-3
TGCGCCAGCAGCTTGCAGGGTTTAACAGATACGCAGTATTTT
CASSLQGLTDTQYF
>TRBV7-2|-|TRBD1|TRBJ1-6
TGTGCCAGCGGCGCAACAGGGGATTCACCCCTCCACTTT
CASGATGDSPLHF
>TRBV9|many|-|TRBJ2-2
TGTGCCAGCAGCGTAGCTACGAACACCGGGGAGCTGTTTTTT
CASSVATNTGELFF
>TRBV29-1|-|TRBD2|TRBJ2-3
TGCAGCGTTGGGGGGGGATTAATCGGACAGGGATTGACTAGCGGGAAAACAGATACGCAGTATTTT
CSVGGGLIGQGLTSGKTDTQYF
>TRBV12-3/TRBV12-4|-|-|TRBJ2-5
TGTGCCAGCAAGGACCGTCAAGAGACCCAGTACTTC
CASKDRQETQYF
>TRBV5-1|many|-|TRBJ1-1
TGCGCCAGCAGCTTGGTTCCAGGGAACACTGAAGCTTTCTTT
CASSLVPGNTEAFF
>TRBV4-1|many|-|TRBJ1-6
TGCGCCAGCAGCCAAGAAGAACCGGGAGGGAGGGGAAGCTCCTATAATTCACCCCTCCACTTT
CASSQEEPGGRGSSYNSPLHF
>TRBV7-8|few|TRBD1|TRBJ2-3
TGTGCCAGCAGCTCCCGTCTCGCCGGAACAGGGGTTGGGGATACGCAGTATTTT
CASSSRLAGTGVGDTQYF
>TRBV12-3/TRBV12-4|many|-|TRBJ1-3
TGTGCCAGCAGACCTGGTGGGGCTGGAGGGAACACCATATATTTT
CASRPGGAGGNTIYF
>TRBV4-1|many|TRBD2|TRBJ2-3
TGCGCCAGCAGCCAAGGGGGGGCGGGAGGCAGCACAGATACGCAGTATTTT
CASSQGGAGGSTDTQYF
>TRBV6-4|many|-|TRBJ2-1
TGTGCCAGCAGTGAGGAGGGAACCTCCTACAATGAGCAGTTCTTC
CASSEEGTSYNEQFF
>TRBV7-2|many|TRBD1|TRBJ2-7
TGTGCCAGCAGCTTTGACGGGACAGGTTCCTACGAGCAGTACTTC
CASSFDGTGSYEQYF
>TRBV18|many|-|TRBJ1-5
TGTGCCAGCTCACCCGGGACCTATCCCAATCAGCCCCAGCATTTT
CASSPGTYPNQPQHF
>TRBV29-1|many|-|TRBJ1-1
TGCAGCGTTGGGGATGTTGTGGCTTTCTTT
CSVGDVVAFF
>TRBV14|many|-|TRBJ1-1
TGTGCCAGCAGCCGCTTTGGTGGGGAATCTTTCTTT
CASSRFGGESFF
>TRBV7-2|many|-|TRBJ1-1
TGTGCCAGCAGCTACCAGGCGGGGAGAGAGGCTTTCTTT
CASSYQAGREAFF
>TRBV4-2|many|-|TRBJ2-1
TGTGCCAGCAGCCAAGAGAGTGGTAGCGCTAAAAACTACAATGAGCAGTTCTTC
CASSQESGSAKNYNEQFF
>TRBV5-1|many|TRBD1|TRBJ1-1
TGCGCCAGCAGCTTGGCCCTTTGGACAGGTACCTTGAACACTGAAGCTTTCTTT
CASSLALWTGTLNTEAFF
>TRBV20-1|many|TRBD1|TRBJ2-1
TGCAGTGCAAGACCCGGGACAGGGAGCGGCTATGAGCAGTTCTTC
CSARPGTGSGYEQFF
>TRBV5-1|many|TRBD2|TRBJ2-3
TGCGCCAGCAGTTCCCCTGTAGCGGGAGGGGATACGCAGTATTTT
CASSSPVAGGDTQYF
>TRBV9|many|-|TRBJ2-1
TGTGCCAGCAGCGCGAACTCCTACAATGAGCAGTTCTTC
CASSANSYNEQFF
>TRBV20-1|-|TRBD2|TRBJ2-1
TGCAGTGCTACAGCGGGAGGGAGTAAAAATGAGCAGTTCTTC
CSATAGGSKNEQFF
>TRBV29-1|many|TRBD2|TRBJ2-1
TGCAGCGTTGAGCGGGAGGGGGAGCAGTTCTTC
CSVEREGEQFF
>TRBV20-1|many|-|TRBJ1-5
TGCAGTGCTCAGAGAGGGGATCTCAATCAGCCCCAGCATTTT
CSAQRGDLNQPQHF
>TRBV6-1|many|TRBD1|TRBJ1-1
TGTGCCAGCAGTGTGGGGCCCTTGGACAGGGGGAACACTGAAGCTTTCTTT
CASSVGPLDRGNTEAFF
>TRBV28|many|TRBD1|TRBJ2-6
TGTGCCAGCGTGAACAGGGGGCCTGGGGCCAACGTCCTGACTTTC
CASVNRGPGANVLTF
>TRBV15|-|-|TRBJ2-1
TGTGCCACCAGCAGCGGAATAACGGGAGTTAGTAATGAGCAGTTCTTC
CATSSGITGVSNEQFF
>TRBV20-1|many|-|TRBJ1-1
TGCAGTGCTGTTCGAGGGCGGGGAGAAGTGAAAGGAGCTTTCTTT
CSAVRGRGEVKGAFF
>TRBV6-4|many|-|TRBJ1-5
TGTGCCAGCAGTGCCGAGCTAGGGAGCAATCAGCCCCAGCATTTT
CASSAELGSNQPQHF
>TRBV18|-|TRBD2|TRBJ2-1
TGTGCCAGCTCATCCCTACTAGCGGGAGACTACAATGAGCAGTTCTTC
CASSSLLAGDYNEQFF
>TRBV5-1|many|-|TRBJ2-7
TGCGCCAGCAGCTTGGGTCAGTCTATTATCTACGAGCAGTACTTC
CASSLGQSIIYEQYF
>TRBV9|many|-|TRBJ2-3
TGTGCCAGCAGCGAAAACTTGGCAGATACGCAGTATTTT
CASSENLADTQYF
>TRBV20-1|many|TRBD2|TRBJ2-1
TGCAGTGCTAGTCCTACTAGCGGGAGGGACTACAATGAGCAGTTCTTC
CSASPTSGRDYNEQFF
>TRBV20-1|many|-|TRBJ2-2
TGCAGTGCCACAGTTACGAACACCGGGGAGCTGTTTTTT
CSATVTNTGELFF
>TRBV9|many|-|TRBJ2-5
TGTGCCAGCAGCGTGATGGACCAAGAGACCCAGTACTTC
CASSVMDQETQYF